The 18 T cell receptor beta chains given below trace back to one sample, sequenced in a study of T cell responses to AZD1222 COVID-19 vaccine. TCRdb's table, derived via immunoSEQ multiplex PCR, lists solely in-frame clones and lacks some. The table records 100,000 to 150,000 clones, about nine tenths of them present only once. The sample here was peripheral blood, taken 28 days after the second AZD1222 dose. The receptors here all came from an adult who received the AZD1222 COVID-19 vaccine.

The chain couples TRBV4-2 to TRBJ2-7; 8 bases agree with TRBD2. The length of the CDR3 is 16 residues. CDR1 is LGHNA and CDR2 is YNFKEQ in the germline V gene. V was pared by 0 bases and J by 2 bases, with 6 bases of the junction left unmatched. CDR3 loop: CASSQDGTGGAYEQYF. CDR3 DNA: TGTGCCAGCAGCCAAGATGGTACGGGGGGGGCCTACGAGCAGTACTTC.

The chain employs TRBV28 and TRBJ1-6; TRBD1 aligns across 7 bases. CDR3 size: 15 residues. Trimming cost V 7 bases and J 14 bases; bases outside gene matches: 17. The V gene's germline CDR1 is MDHEN and CDR2 SYDVKM. For the CDR3, the DNA is TGTGCCAGCAACGCGGGAGGGCAGGGGGTAGGGACCCTCCACTTT. Its protein is CASNAGGQGVGTLHF.

For this clone: Other DNA sequences in this specimen translate into the identical CDR3. DNA for the CDR3: TGCGCCAGCAGCTTAGGGGGCGGCAATCAGCCCCAGCATTTT. This codes for CASSLGGGNQPQHF. The chain links TRBV5-1 to TRBJ1-5; 7 bases match TRBD1. This CDR3 is built from 14 residues. The germline V gene has CDR1 SGHRS and CDR2 YFSETQ. Unmatched junction bases numbered 1, after V lost 2 bases and J lost 2 bases.

This chain connects TRBV28 to TRBJ1-6; tentative D call: TRBD1 (6 bases). This CDR3 comprises 15 residues. The germline CDR1 and CDR2 sequences are MDHEN and SYDVKM. V lost 4 bases and J 10 bases, leaving 17 bases between the germline ends. CDR3 sequence (DNA): TGTGCCAGCAGTTCCTTGACAGGAGGGGTGTCACCCCTCCACTTT. Translated, it gives CASSSLTGGVSPLHF.

This chain uses TRBV28 with TRBJ2-7; D is uncertain. The CDR3 covers 14 residues. The V gene's germline CDR1 is MDHEN and CDR2 SYDVKM. V lost 4 bases to trimming and J lost 1 base, with 11 bases between them. CDR3 sequence: CASSSLGRSYEQYF. The DNA of the CDR3 is TGTGCCAGCAGTTCCCTCGGACGGTCCTACGAGCAGTACTTC.

The V and J genes are TRBV6-5 and TRBJ2-7; 7 bases agree with TRBD1. This CDR3 has 14 residues. Germline V gives CDR1 MNHEY, CDR2 SVGAGI. J was trimmed by 2 bases and V by 7 bases; bases with no gene match: 8. The CDR3 is CASTGGRGPYEQYF. The CDR3, as DNA: TGTGCCAGCACCGGAGGTAGGGGGCCCTACGAGCAGTACTTC.

The genes are TRBV28 and TRBJ2-7; 7 bases map to TRBD1. The CDR3 consists of 14 residues. Unmatched junction bases numbered 14, after V lost 6 bases and J lost 9 bases. Germline CDR1 is MDHEN and CDR2 is SYDVKM. DNA for the CDR3: TGTGCCAGCAGCCCAGGACAGGCCCCGGTGGTGCAGTACTTC. Residues: CASSPGQAPVVQYF.

The chain recombines TRBV7-3 with TRBJ2-7; TRBD1 or TRBD2 may be the D gene (5 bases each). Trimming left V 5 bases short and J 6 bases short, with 14 bases between. The CDR3 length is 13 residues. Looked up from germline, CDR1 is SGHTA and CDR2 is FQGTGA. CDR3 nucleotide sequence: TGTGCCAGCAGCCGGGGCCGTAGTGGCGAGCAGTACTTC. Translating gives CASSRGRSGEQYF.

V usage is TRBV11-2 and J usage is TRBJ1-2; D is perhaps TRBD1 (6 bases). The V gene's germline CDR1 is SGHAT and CDR2 FQNNGV. Trimming removed 5 bases at V and 2 bases at J, with 15 bases between. The CDR3 length is 15 residues. The CDR3 bases are TGTGCCAGCAGCCCAACAGGGAAGCGGAACTATGGCTACACCTTC. This codes for CASSPTGKRNYGYTF.

This clone has a single count. The junction departs from the called germline gene at one end, perhaps through a read error. V and J are TRBV7-8 and TRBJ1-2; D possibly corresponds to TRBD1 (6 bases). The germline gives CDR1 SGHVS, CDR2 FQNEAQ. CDR3 size: 13 residues. The CDR3 sequence is CASSLAEAGVTLF. CDR3 coding DNA: TGTGCCAGCAGCTTAGCCGAGGCAGGGGTCACACTATTC. Variable domain in full (rest from reference TRBV7-8 and TRBJ1-2): GAGVSQSPRYKVAKRGQDVALRCDPISGHVSLFWYQQALGQGPEFLTYFQNEAQLDKSGLPSDRFFAERPEGSVSTLKIQRTQQEDSAVYLCASSLAEAGVTLFGSGTRLTVV.

The J gene is TRBJ2-2, the V gene TRBV7-9; D tentatively reads TRBD1 or TRBD2 (5 bases each). Germline values: CDR1 SEHNR, CDR2 FQNEAQ (reference sequence). V lost 5 bases and J 7 bases, leaving 14 bases between the germline ends. This CDR3 contains 14 residues. The CDR3 bases are TGTGCCAGCAGCCCGGGACCTTGGAACGGGGAGCTGTTTTTT. Protein product: CASSPGPWNGELFF. Looking up the rest from reference TRBV7-9 and TRBJ2-2 gives the full variable domain: DTGVSQNPRHKITKRGQNVTFRCDPISEHNRLYWYRQTLGQGPEFLTYFQNEAQLEKSRLLSDRFSAERPKGSFSTLEIQRTEQGDSAMYLCASSPGPWNGELFFGEGSRLTVL.

On this clone: A read error may account for a junction end that differs from germline. The chain carries TRBV5-1 and TRBJ2-2, with 7 nucleotides matching TRBD1. This CDR3 contains 15 residues. CDR1 is SGHRS and CDR2 is YFSETQ in the germline V gene. CDR3 in DNA: TGCGCCAGCAGGACGTTACAGGGGAACGCCGGGGAGCTGTTTTTT. Translating gives CASRTLQGNAGELFF.

The V gene is TRBV28, the J gene TRBJ2-1, with 8 bases fitting TRBD2. V shed 5 bases, J shed 4 bases, and the junction held 7 bases outside the gene matches. CDR3 length: 15 amino acids. Germline CDR1 reads MDHEN; CDR2 reads SYDVKM. The CDR3 reads CASSMAGGRYNEQFF. The CDR3 bases are TGTGCCAGCAGTATGGCGGGAGGACGGTACAATGAGCAGTTCTTC.

Worth noting for this clone: Different DNA sequences within this sample yield the same CDR3. The genes are TRBV28 and TRBJ2-7, with 8 bases aligning to TRBD1. V trimming: 3 bases; J trimming: 3 bases; junction bases outside the gene matches: 4. CDR3 length equals 14 residues. Germline values: CDR1 MDHEN, CDR2 SYDVKM. The CDR3 DNA reads TGTGCCAGCAGTTTGACAGGGGATCTCTACGAGCAGTACTTC. This codes for CASSLTGDLYEQYF.

V and J are TRBV5-4 and TRBJ1-1, with TRBD1 matching over 7 bases. The ends lost 7 bases at V and 2 bases at J; junction bases unmatched: 5. CDR1 and CDR2 (germline): SGHNT, YYREEE (reference sequence). The CDR3 contains 13 residues. The CDR3 is CASQGQANTEAFF. The CDR3 DNA is TGTGCCAGCCAAGGACAGGCCAACACTGAAGCTTTCTTT.

The J gene is TRBJ2-3, the V gene TRBV2, with D unclear. The CDR3 loop spans 12 amino acids. In germline, CDR1 is SNHLY, CDR2 FYNNEI. Trimming stripped 1 base from V and 1 base from J, with 0 bases between. The CDR3 is CASSEGTDTQYF. The CDR3, as DNA: TGTGCCAGCAGTGAAGGCACAGATACGCAGTATTTT.

This rearrangement joins TRBV28 to TRBJ1-4; D gene uncertain. The V end lost 4 bases, the J end lost 6 bases, and 9 bases lay between the germline ends. This CDR3 comprises 13 residues. Germline CDR1 and CDR2: MDHEN and SYDVKM. The CDR3 DNA follows: TGTGCCAGCAGTTACGTCGGGGATGAAAAACTGTTTTTT. Translating gives CASSYVGDEKLFF.

This clone came up once. The V call is TRBV5-4, the J call TRBJ2-1; TRBD2 matches 9 bases. Trimming removed 7 bases from V and 3 bases from J; junction bases left unmatched: 8. CDR3 length: 15 amino acids. Germline-derived CDR1 and CDR2 are SGHNT and YYREEE (reference sequence). The CDR3 DNA reads TGTGCCAGCTCACAAGCGGGAGGCCTCTACAATGAGCAGTTCTTC. Translated, it gives CASSQAGGLYNEQFF.